Included here is one TCR beta chain sequence, with context. This sample is part of a study of T cells in Graves' hyperthyroidism and ophthalmopathy. Amplified regions were TCR beta CDR3 sequences from RNA transcripts. The HTBI primer set served for first-round RT-PCR of the TCR CDR3. TCRdb re-called the multiplex PCR reads through MiXCR, storing one row per CDR3 protein. The data show under 700,000 distinct CDR3 sequences, 40% to 55% seen once. Germline CDR1 WNHNN, CDR2 SYGVQD (reference sequence). The J segment lost 6 bases and the V segment lost 8 bases, leaving 9 bases of the junction unmatched. The CDR3 length is 15 residues.

The rearrangement joins TRBV10-1 to TRBJ2-2; 10 nucleotides match TRBD1. The sample comprised peripheral blood or thyroid tissue (not recorded which). The source of this sequence is a woman under 30 with Graves' hyperthyroidism. The chain's CDR3 is CASGETGGASGELFF. The CDR3 nucleotides are TGCGCCAGCGGCGAGACAGGGGGCGCCTCCGGGGAGCTGTTTTTT.